The TCR beta chain described here comes from a study of cytomegalovirus exposure and HLA in healthy donors. As for the study in general: For the approximately 420 genotyped donors, about 81% fell within the Caucasian-associated ancestry cluster.

Overall study results and limits: Productive rates of about 87% or about 30% were seen for most TCR beta V segments in an earlier analysis. Diagnosis of cytomegalovirus status made by the classifier reportedly showed high specificity and sensitivity.

Points on this clone: Its specificity is not known.

PCR primers comprised 60 Vbeta and 13 Jbeta primers. Assay: immunoSEQ multiplex PCR; the TCRdb copy retains only in-frame clones and omits some. This sample carries 120,000 or so clones, 65% to 80% of them seen once, and the ten largest clones take under 3%. This CDR3 has 19 amino acids. The germline gives CDR1 WSHSY, CDR2 SAAADI. The trim removed 4 bases at V and 4 bases at J, leaving 15 bases unmatched. Sequencing input: PBMCs. The gene calls are TRBV10-2 and TRBJ2-2, with 10 bases identical to TRBD2. This clonotype was obtained from a woman aged 55 to 70 in good health and CMV-seropositive. The CDR3 nucleotides read TGCGCCAGCAGTGGAATCCCTAGCGGGAGTTGGTCGGGCACCGGGGAGCTGTTTTTT. This gives the protein CASSGIPSGSWSGTGELFF.